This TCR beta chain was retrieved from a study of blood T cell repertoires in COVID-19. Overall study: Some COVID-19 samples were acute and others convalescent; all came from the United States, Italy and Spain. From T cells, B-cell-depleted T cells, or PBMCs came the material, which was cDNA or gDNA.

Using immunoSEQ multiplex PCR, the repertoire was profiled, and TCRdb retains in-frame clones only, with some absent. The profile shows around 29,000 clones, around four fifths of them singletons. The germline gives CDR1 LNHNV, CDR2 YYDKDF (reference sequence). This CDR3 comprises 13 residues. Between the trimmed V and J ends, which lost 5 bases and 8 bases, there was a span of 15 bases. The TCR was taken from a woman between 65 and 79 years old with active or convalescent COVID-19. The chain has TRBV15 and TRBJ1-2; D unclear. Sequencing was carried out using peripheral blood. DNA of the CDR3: TGTGCCACCAGCGAAGCCGCCGGGGTCGGCTACACCTTC. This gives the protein CATSEAAGVGYTF.